This T cell receptor (beta chain) was identified during a study of blood T cell repertoires in COVID-19. In the original workflow: Reference gene primer amplification in the assay estimated nucleated cell counts. Only in-frame clones appear in the TCRdb table, and some are missing; sequencing was by immunoSEQ multiplex PCR. For V, J and clone size, that table is used; D and trimming come from the DNA. The table has fewer than 65,000 clones, about 85% seen once. Trimming left V 4 bases short and J 8 bases short, with 26 bases between. CDR1 and CDR2 (germline): LNHDA, SQIVND (reference sequence). CDR3 length: 17 residues.

This sequence originates from a man in his 60s with acute or convalescent COVID-19. Source material: peripheral blood. This chain uses TRBV19 with TRBJ1-2; TRBD1 might be the D (5 bases). The CDR3 reads CASSKGPSSAYGMGYTF. CDR3 DNA: TGTGCCAGTAGTAAGGGGCCCTCCTCGGCTTATGGGATGGGCTACACCTTC.